These 17 T cell receptor beta chains share one sample of origin, sequenced in a study of regulatory T cells in long-lasting Graves disease. Specified time point: newly diagnosed GD, antithyroid drugs for less than 3 months. Following extraction of RNA from PBMCs, that RNA was used to make the TCR library. iRepertoire HTBI primers and Arm-PCR of CDR3 regions built TCR beta libraries. TCRdb recomputed calls from the multiplex PCR reads with MiXCR, one row per CDR3 protein. Here the sample spans 360,000 or so distinct CDR3 sequences, roughly 12% being singletons. These same records also appear under a second study, on T cells in Graves' hyperthyroidism and ophthalmopathy.

This specimen was peripheral blood mononuclear cells (PBMCs), taken at new diagnosis, from a patient treated with antithyroid drugs. All receptors derive from a woman aged 18-30 years with Graves disease.

As concerns this clonotype: One end of the junction fails to match germline, which may point to a read error. This sequence joins TRBV14 and TRBJ2-1; D gene unclear. Germline values: CDR1 SGHDN, CDR2 FVKESK. This CDR3 has 15 residues. The CDR3 region is CAGSQGLTRPYEQFF. As DNA, the CDR3 is TGTGCCGGCAGCCAAGGCTTAACTCGACCCTATGAGCAGTTCTTC.

The sample holds many counts of this clonotype. Written as DNA, the CDR3 is TGTGCCAGCAGCTTACTAGAGAAGACTAGACTAGGCTACACCTTC. The encoded protein is CASSLLEKTRLGYTF. V is TRBV7-9 and J is TRBJ1-2; D is undetermined. The CDR3 is made up of 15 amino acids. Germline V gene sequence: CDR1 SEHNR, CDR2 FQNEAQ (reference sequence). V lost 2 bases and J 8 bases, leaving 18 bases between the germline ends.

This clonotype was recorded many times. The rearrangement joins TRBV4-1 to TRBJ2-5, with TRBD2 identical over 7 bases. V was clipped by 2 bases and J by 1 base; unmatched bases: 13. The CDR3 is made up of 18 amino acids. CDR1 and CDR2 from the germline V gene are MGHRA and YSYEKL. CDR3 coding DNA: TGCGCCAGCAGCCAAAGTGACCCGGCTAGCGGTTCCCAAGAGACCCAGTACTTC. Protein: CASSQSDPASGSQETQYF.

This clonotype came up many times. The chain employs TRBV7-8 and TRBJ1-1; the D gene is possibly TRBD1 (6 bases). Looked up from germline, CDR1 is SGHVS and CDR2 is FQNEAQ. This CDR3 is built from 14 residues. Trimming cost V 1 base and J 6 bases, with 12 bases left between them. CDR3 amino acids: CASSLVLTGSEAFF. In nucleotides, the CDR3 is TGTGCCAGCAGCTTAGTTTTGACAGGCTCTGAAGCTTTCTTT.

This clonotype was seen a few times. The chain is built from TRBV7-2 and TRBJ1-2; 7 nucleotides agree with TRBD1. V lost 2 bases and J lost 6; bases outside the gene matches: 0. Germline lookup yields CDR1 SGHTA and CDR2 FQGNSA. CDR3 length: 12 amino acids. CDR3 bases: TGTGCCAGCAGCTTACAGGGGGATGGCTACACCTTC. Translation gives CASSLQGDGYTF.

Ten or more counts support this clonotype. The gene calls are TRBV28 and TRBJ2-2; the D is unclear. Trimming shortened V by 10 bases and J by 5 bases, and 17 bases separated the two germline ends. The CDR3 has 14 amino acids. Germline V gives CDR1 MDHEN, CDR2 SYDVKM. The CDR3 spells CATTFGVRTGELFF. CDR3 in DNA: TGTGCCACCACTTTTGGGGTTCGTACCGGGGAGCTGTTTTTT.

This chain joins TRBV28 and TRBJ2-2; D unresolved. The CDR3 covers 10 residues. The germline gives CDR1 MDHEN, CDR2 SYDVKM. V was cut by 8 bases and J by 8 bases, with 6 bases left in between. The CDR3 DNA sequence: TGTGCCAGCCGGCTGGGGGAGCTGTTTTTT. This gives the protein CASRLGELFF. The full variable domain, rest sourced from reference TRBV28 and TRBJ2-2, is DVKVTQSSRYLVKRTGEKVFLECVQDMDHENMFWYRQDPGLGLRLIYFSYDVKMKEKGDIPEGYSVSREKKERFSLILESASTNQTSMYLCASRLGELFFGEGSRLTVL.

This clonotype was detected many times. The genes are TRBV2 and TRBJ1-5, with 9 bases aligning to TRBD1. Germline V gene sequence: CDR1 SNHLY, CDR2 FYNNEI. With 3 bases clipped from V and 4 bases from J, the junction kept 4 bases outside the gene matches. The CDR3 covers 15 residues. The CDR3 DNA reads TGTGCCAGCAGTGAGGACAGGGGAGGGAATCAGCCCCAGCATTTT. It codes for CASSEDRGGNQPQHF.

This clonotype was picked up many times. This chain links TRBV6-1 with TRBJ2-7; TRBD2 aligns across 12 bases. Germline CDR1 MNHNS, CDR2 SASEGT. With V trimmed by 5 bases and J by 6 bases, 8 bases remained unmatched. The CDR3 has 15 amino acids. The CDR3 nucleotides are TGTGCCAGCAGTCCTAGCGGGGGGGCCCCCGGCGAGCAGTACGTC. It encodes CASSPSGGAPGEQYV.

This clonotype was observed at least ten times. The chain is built from TRBV20-1 and TRBJ2-4; 7 bases are a match to TRBD1. There are 15 residues in the CDR3. Trimming took 8 bases from V and 1 from J; bases not matched to a gene: 11. Germline values: CDR1 DFQATT, CDR2 SNEGSKA (reference sequence). The CDR3 DNA is TGCAGTACTATCCCGACAGGGTGGGCCAAAAACATTCAGTACTTC. It translates to CSTIPTGWAKNIQYF.

The chain carries TRBV27 and TRBJ2-7, with 7 nucleotides matching TRBD1. The CDR3 is 13 residues long. Germline V gives CDR1 MNHEY, CDR2 SMNVEV (reference sequence). The J segment lost 7 bases and the V segment lost 6 bases, leaving 9 bases of the junction unmatched. In DNA, the CDR3 is TGTGCCAGCAGGACAGGGTGGCTTGGGGAGCAGTACGTC. Protein: CASRTGWLGEQYV.

Of note for this clonotype: This sequence may be a read error, since a much larger clone differs from it by one base. The chain is built from TRBV12-3 or TRBV12-4 and TRBJ2-1; D remains unclear. With 4 bases removed from V and 6 bases from J, the gap between germline ends came to 16 bases. The CDR3 consists of 15 residues. CDR3 in amino acids: CASSSYVSTSNEQFF. The CDR3 coding sequence is TGTGCCAGCAGTTCCTACGTCTCCACCTCCAATGAGCAGTTCTTC.

This clonotype has at least ten counts. The V call is TRBV20-1, the J call TRBJ2-7, with TRBD1 identical over 7 bases. Looked up from germline, CDR1 is DFQATT and CDR2 is SNEGSKA (reference sequence). J gave up 5 bases and V 3 bases, and 16 bases lay outside the gene matches. CDR3 size: 16 residues. In nucleotides, the CDR3 is TGCAGTGCTAGGAGTCTCCGGGACAGTCCCCTCCACGAGCAGTACTTC. This gives the protein CSARSLRDSPLHEQYF.

This clonotype was seen many times. CDR3 coding DNA: TGTGCCAGCAGCTTTGGGGGAGGGTGGCAAGAGACCCAGTACTTC. Translated, it gives CASSFGGGWQETQYF. The chain uses TRBV7-2 and TRBJ2-5; 7 bases align to TRBD2. V was clipped by 3 bases and J by 2 bases; unmatched bases: 6. CDR3 length: 15 amino acids. The germline CDR1 and CDR2 sequences are SGHTA and FQGNSA.

Note on this clonotype: This sequence may be a read error, since a much larger clone differs from it by one base. This sequence joins TRBV6-1 and TRBJ1-1; D perhaps matches TRBD1 (5 bases). The CDR3 has 14 amino acids. The V gene's germline CDR1 is MNHNS and CDR2 SASEGT. The CDR3 DNA reads TGTGCCACCTTTCAGGGTACCGAGAACACTGAAGCTTCCTTT. This codes for CATFQGTENTEASF.

Concerning this clonotype itself: Given a far larger clone just one base away, this is likely a sequencing read error. The J gene is TRBJ2-4, the V gene TRBV11-1; 15 bases are a match to TRBD2. Germline V gives CDR1 SGHAT, CDR2 FQDESV (reference sequence). V lost 3 bases to trimming and J lost 13 bases; unmatched junction nucleotides: 10. CDR3 length: 16 amino acids. In nucleotides, the CDR3 is TGTGCCAGCAGCTTCCCGGGACTAGCGGGGGGCAATGAGCAGTACTTC. Its protein product is CASSFPGLAGGNEQYF.

This clonotype was found many times. The chain has TRBV28 and TRBJ2-7; D call uncertain. The CDR3 covers 12 residues. The germline V gene has CDR1 MDHEN and CDR2 SYDVKM. The ends were cut back, 2 bases at V and 6 bases at J, with 8 bases in the middle. The CDR3 here is CASSLRVVEQYF. The CDR3 nucleotides read TGTGCCAGCAGTTTAAGAGTGGTCGAGCAGTACTTC. The full variable domain, completed using reference TRBV28 and TRBJ2-7, is DVKVTQSSRYLVKRTGEKVFLECVQDMDHENMFWYRQDPGLGLRLIYFSYDVKMKEKGDIPEGYSVSREKKERFSLILESASTNQTSMYLCASSLRVVEQYFGPGTRLTVT.